These 32 T cell receptor beta chains were all obtained from the same sample, sequenced in a study of spatial heterogeneity in lung cancer. Whole-study results and caveats: The number of expanded tumor alpha and beta chains correlated with mutation number.

No cognate antigen is known for these TCRs. This sample's time point: sample taken at primary tumor resection. Using its own MiXCR run on the 5' RACE reads, TCRdb lists one record per CDR3 protein. Of around 7,800 distinct CDR3 sequences detected, more than 7% appear once; the ten largest clones hold over 4%. Here the sequenced sample was lung tumor tissue, taken at surgery. These receptors all come from a male donor with early-stage non-small cell lung cancer.

This clonotype is labeled as medium-sized. This beta chain is off target for a library built for alpha chains, so its abundance means little. This CDR3 reads CASSEPYRGNEQFF. The CDR3 DNA sequence: TGCGCCAGCAGTGAGCCTTACAGGGGGAATGAGCAGTTCTTC. This chain joins TRBV10-2 and TRBJ2-1; TRBD1 matches 8 bases. CDR3 size: 14 residues. With 2 bases clipped from V and 7 bases from J, the junction kept 4 bases outside the gene matches. Germline values: CDR1 WSHSY, CDR2 SAAADI.

This clonotype is medium-sized within its sample. The library was built for alpha chains, so this beta chain is an off-target read and its size means little. The chain has TRBV18 and TRBJ2-2; 13 bases map to TRBD2. The CDR3 contains 18 residues. Trimming took 2 bases from V and 0 from J; bases not matched to a gene: 3. Per the germline V gene, CDR1 is KGHSH and CDR2 is LQKENI. The CDR3, as DNA: TGTGCCAGCTCACCAAGGACTAGCGGGAGCGCGAACACCGGGGAGCTGTTTTTT. It is translated as CASSPRTSGSANTGELFF. Combining the CDR3 with reference TRBV18 and TRBJ2-2 gives the whole variable domain NAGVMQNPRHLVRRRGQEARLRCSPMKGHSHVYWYRQLPEEGLKFMVYLQKENIIDESGMPKERFSAEFPKEGPSILRIQQVVRGDSAAYFCASSPRTSGSANTGELFFGEGSRLTVL.

Remarks on this clonotype: This beta chain appears as a stray read in a library generated for alpha chains; its size is not informative. CDR3 sequence (DNA): TGTGCCAGCAGCTCACAGCCGGGACAGCTTCCACCCTCTGGGGCCAACGTCCTGACTTTC. Encoded protein: CASSSQPGQLPPSGANVLTF. The chain recombines TRBV6-5 with TRBJ2-6; 7 nucleotides agree with TRBD1. CDR1 MNHEY and CDR2 SVGAGI come from the germline V gene. The junction had 17 bases not matched to a gene; V was cut back by 6 bases and J by 0 bases. CDR3 length: 20 residues.

Relative to its sample, this clonotype is medium-sized. Little can be read into the size of this beta chain, an off-target read in a library designed for alpha chains. The rearrangement joins TRBV5-1 to TRBJ1-2; the D is unclear. The CDR3 covers 15 residues. Trimming stripped 0 bases from V and 6 bases from J, with 15 bases between. In germline, CDR1 is SGHRS, CDR2 YFSETQ. CDR3 in DNA: TGCGCCAGCAGCTTGGAAGGAGGGAGTGGGGATGGCTACACCTTC. It codes for CASSLEGGSGDGYTF.

This clonotype is judged medium-sized. Since it is a stray read in a library aimed at alpha chains, this beta chain has a size that is not meaningful. V and J are TRBV5-1 and TRBJ2-1, with D maybe TRBD1 (6 bases). The V gene's germline CDR1 is SGHRS and CDR2 YFSETQ. V was trimmed by 1 base and J by 8 bases, leaving 13 bases between them. CDR3 length: 14 amino acids. In nucleotides, the CDR3 is TGCGCCAGCAGCTTGCTGCAGGGGCCTTATGAGCAGTTCTTC. This translates into CASSLLQGPYEQFF. Complete variable domain (other parts from reference TRBV5-1 and TRBJ2-1): KAGVTQTPRYLIKTRGQQVTLSCSPISGHRSVSWYQQTPGQGLQFLFEYFSETQRNKGNFPGRFSGRQFSNSRSEMNVSTLELGDSALYLCASSLLQGPYEQFFGPGTRLTVL.

This clonotype has at least ten counts. Because the library targeted alpha chains, this beta chain is an off-target read whose size means little. The chain recombines TRBV5-1 with TRBJ2-5; perhaps TRBD2 as D (5 bases). With 0 bases removed from V and 4 bases from J, the gap between germline ends came to 16 bases. This CDR3 comprises 16 residues. In germline, CDR1 is SGHRS, CDR2 YFSETQ. CDR3 sequence: CASSLGADPAGETQYF. The DNA of the CDR3 is TGCGCCAGCAGCTTGGGCGCGGACCCTGCGGGAGAGACCCAGTACTTC.

This clonotype was observed many times. Because the library targeted alpha chains, this beta chain is an off-target read whose size means little. The chain is built from TRBV7-8 and TRBJ1-2; D might be TRBD1 (5 bases). In germline, CDR1 is SGHVS, CDR2 FQNEAQ. Trimming removed 5 bases at V and 2 bases at J, with 15 bases between. There are 15 residues in the CDR3. CDR3 DNA sequence: TGTGCCAGCAGCAAAACAGGTCCCGCCAACTATGGCTACACCTTC. It specifies CASSKTGPANYGYTF.

By share, this clonotype ranks as medium-sized (0.01 to 0.1%). With the library built for alpha chains, this beta chain is off target and its frequency is not meaningful. The gene calls are TRBV20-1 and TRBJ1-5, with D hard to call. The V end was cut by 1 base, the J end by 7 bases, with 5 bases between. CDR1 is DFQATT, CDR2 SNEGSKA, per germline (reference sequence). The CDR3 covers 11 residues. The CDR3 DNA reads TGCAGTGCTAGAGCGGGACAGCCCCAGCATTTT. Translation gives CSARAGQPQHF.

This clonotype is labeled as medium-sized. This beta chain is an unintended read in a library built for alpha chains; its size means little. The chain is built from TRBV27 and TRBJ2-5; D is perhaps TRBD1 (6 bases). Trimming removed 6 bases from V and 5 bases from J, with 13 bases in between. The CDR3 is 13 residues long. Per the germline V gene, CDR1 is MNHEY and CDR2 is SMNVEV (reference sequence). The CDR3 loop is CASRVGAYETQYF. In DNA, the CDR3 is TGTGCCAGCAGGGTGGGGGCGTATGAGACCCAGTACTTC.

This clonotype was counted at least ten times. Since it is a stray read in a library aimed at alpha chains, this beta chain has a size that is not meaningful. The chain recombines TRBV7-8 with TRBJ2-7; D is perhaps TRBD2 (9 bases). Germline V gene lookup returns CDR1 SGHVS and CDR2 FQNEAQ. The CDR3 sequence is 16 residues long. Trimming pared 5 bases from V and 1 base from J, leaving 18 bases between. In DNA form, the CDR3 reads TGTGCCAGCAGCGCGGGGGGGCGACAGGGGTCCTACGAGCAGTACTTC. Its protein is CASSAGGRQGSYEQYF.

In its sample, this clonotype is medium-sized. A library made for alpha chains picked up this beta chain off target, so its size means little. The chain uses TRBV15 and TRBJ2-4, with D perhaps being TRBD1 or TRBD2 (5 bases each). V lost 5 bases and J lost 1, with 12 bases in between. This CDR3 contains 15 residues. CDR1 LNHNV and CDR2 YYDKDF come from the germline V gene (reference sequence). The CDR3 loop reads CATSGYGDAKNIQYF. CDR3 in DNA: TGTGCCACCAGCGGGTACGGGGACGCCAAAAACATTCAGTACTTC.

This clonotype was seen repeatedly, ten times or more. Within a library made for alpha chains, this beta chain is off target, and its count is uninformative. The chain carries TRBV5-1 and TRBJ2-3; TRBD2 aligns across 10 bases. Germline V lookup: CDR1 SGHRS, CDR2 YFSETQ. The CDR3 runs 16 residues. The trim removed 0 bases at V and 6 bases at J, leaving 7 bases unmatched. The CDR3 protein is CASSLVPAGGVDTQYF. CDR3 coding DNA: TGCGCCAGCAGCTTGGTACCAGCGGGAGGGGTGGATACGCAGTATTTT.

This clonotype counts as medium-sized. This beta chain slipped into a library made for alpha chains as a stray read, so its size is not meaningful. The chain joins TRBV6-2 or TRBV6-3 to TRBJ2-7; possible D gene TRBD2, 6 bases. V dropped 6 bases and J dropped 3 bases, with 12 bases sitting between them. This CDR3 spans 13 amino acids. The germline V gene has CDR1 MNHEY and CDR2 SVGEGT. The CDR3 DNA reads as TGTGCCAGCAGGACGGGACTGTACTACGAGCAGTACTTC. This gives the protein CASRTGLYYEQYF.

For this clonotype: A library made for alpha chains picked up this beta chain off target, so its size means little. The CDR3 spells CASSHPPALPWPNEQFF. DNA of the CDR3: TGTGCCAGCAGTCATCCCCCAGCGCTCCCCTGGCCCAATGAGCAGTTCTTC. The rearrangement uses TRBV6-2 or TRBV6-3 and TRBJ2-1; D gene unclear. V lost 5 bases to trimming and J lost 6 bases, with 23 bases between them. This CDR3 spans 17 amino acids. In germline, CDR1 is MNHEY, CDR2 SVGEGT.

This clonotype was counted many times. This beta chain is an unintended read in a library built for alpha chains; its size means little. CDR3 in DNA: TGCAGCGCTAATAAAGGAGATGGCTACACCTTC. Translation gives CSANKGDGYTF. The chain carries TRBV29-1 and TRBJ1-2, with D hard to call. V shed 7 bases and J shed 6 bases, with 12 bases lying between them. This CDR3 spans 11 amino acids. Germline V gene data show CDR1 as SQVTM and CDR2 as ANQGSEA.

In its sample, this clonotype was seen many times. This beta chain is a stray read from a library made for alpha chains; its abundance is not meaningful. The chain links TRBV7-2 to TRBJ1-3; D gene uncertain. The germline V gene encodes CDR1 SGHTA and CDR2 FQGNSA. The CDR3 consists of 15 residues. Trimming cost V 3 bases and J 1 base, with 10 bases left between them. CDR3 bases: TGTGCCAGCAGCTTGTTTGACTCATCTGGAAACACCATATATTTT. Amino acids: CASSLFDSSGNTIYF.

This clonotype is classed as medium-sized. Since the library was made to target alpha chains, this beta chain is a stray read and its abundance is not meaningful. The CDR3 sequence is CASSRAPASGSGETQYF. CDR3 in DNA: TGTGCCAGCAGCCGCGCCCCAGCTAGCGGGAGCGGGGAGACCCAGTACTTC. The J gene is TRBJ2-5, the V gene TRBV12-3 or TRBV12-4; 10 bases match TRBD2. With V trimmed by 6 bases and J by 5 bases, 15 bases remained unmatched. The length of the CDR3 is 17 residues.

A remark on this clonotype: Because this beta chain is a stray read in a library intended to capture alpha chains, its abundance should not be given much weight. The chain is built from TRBV12-3 or TRBV12-4 and TRBJ2-2; 8 nucleotides agree with TRBD2. The CDR3 loop spans 18 amino acids. The trim removed 2 bases at V and 3 bases at J, leaving 11 bases unmatched. CDR3 DNA sequence: TGTGCCAGCAGTTTAACAGCCCGGACTAGCATGTACACCGGGGAGCTGTTTTTT. This sequence encodes CASSLTARTSMYTGELFF.

This clonotype has just a few counts. This beta chain came through as a stray read in a library set up for alpha chains, and its size says little. CDR3 residues: CASSLREQHSGNTIYF. The CDR3 DNA reads TGCGCCAGCAGCTTACGGGAACAGCACTCTGGAAACACCATATATTTT. The chain couples TRBV5-1 to TRBJ1-3, with no clear D. V was clipped by 2 bases and J by 0 bases, with 12 bases between them. Per the germline V gene, CDR1 is SGHRS and CDR2 is YFSETQ. This CDR3 spans 16 amino acids.

This clonotype was observed many times. This beta chain is a stray sequence in a library constructed for alpha chains; its clone size is not meaningful. The chain carries TRBV20-1 and TRBJ1-4; D gene uncertain. The germline gives CDR1 DFQATT, CDR2 SNEGSKA (reference sequence). This CDR3 contains 14 residues. V lost 6 bases and J 0 bases, leaving 11 bases between the germline ends. Here the CDR3 DNA reads TGCAGTGCCAAAGGACCCTCAACTAATGAAAAACTGTTTTTT. Amino acids: CSAKGPSTNEKLFF.

Turning to this clonotype: This beta chain came through as a stray read in a library set up for alpha chains, and its size says little. The chain recombines TRBV12-5 with TRBJ2-2; 8 bases line up with TRBD1. This CDR3 contains 15 residues. Trimming at V came to 2 bases and at J to 7 bases, leaving 6 bases not matched to a gene. CDR1 and CDR2 (germline): LGHNT, FRNRAP. The DNA for the CDR3 is TGTGCTAGTGGTTTGCGGCAGGGGGCTTACGGGGAGCTGTTTTTT. It encodes CASGLRQGAYGELFF. Drawing the rest from reference TRBV12-5 and TRBJ2-2, the complete variable domain is DARVTQTPRHKVTEMGQEVTMRCQPILGHNTVFWYRQTMMQGLELLAYFRNRAPLDDSGMPKDRFSAEMPDATLATLKIQPSEPRDSAVYFCASGLRQGAYGELFFGEGSRLTVL.

By sample fraction, this clonotype is medium-sized. As an off-target read in a library built for alpha chains, this beta chain has a frequency of little significance. The chain couples TRBV10-3 to TRBJ1-1; tentatively, D is TRBD1 (6 bases). Trimming removed 5 bases at V and 4 bases at J, with 14 bases between. Germline CDR1 reads ENHRY; CDR2 reads SYGVKD. This CDR3 region has 14 residues. The CDR3 spells CAISQGREFTEAFF. The CDR3 DNA reads TGTGCCATCAGTCAGGGGAGGGAATTCACTGAAGCTTTCTTT.

By share of the sample, this clonotype is medium-sized. This beta chain represents an off-target read in a library built for alpha chains; its size is of limited meaning. The chain combines TRBV20-1 with TRBJ2-5, with D hard to call. The CDR3 has 14 amino acids. V was pared by 5 bases and J by 4 bases, with 17 bases between. CDR1 and CDR2 (germline): DFQATT, SNEGSKA (reference sequence). CDR3 in amino acids: CSAPVSSLGETQYF. CDR3 bases: TGCAGTGCTCCCGTCTCCTCACTGGGAGAGACCCAGTACTTC.

In this sample, this clonotype turned up many times. This beta chain was picked up by a library intended for alpha chains and is off target, so its count carries little meaning. V usage is TRBV5-6 and J usage is TRBJ2-7; D is perhaps TRBD2 (5 bases). The germline V gene encodes CDR1 SGHDT and CDR2 YYEEEE. Trimming left V 2 bases short and J 0 bases short, with 9 bases between. The CDR3 is 14 amino acids. The CDR3: CASSFGLDSYEQYF. The DNA of the CDR3 is TGTGCCAGCAGCTTTGGACTTGACTCCTACGAGCAGTACTTC.

For this clonotype: Little can be read into the size of this beta chain, an off-target read in a library designed for alpha chains. The CDR3 loop reads CSATRGAGTEAFF. The CDR3 nucleotides read TGCAGCGCTACTCGTGGGGCTGGCACTGAAGCTTTCTTT. The chain uses TRBV29-1 and TRBJ1-1; D might be TRBD1 (5 bases). Germline V lookup: CDR1 SQVTM, CDR2 ANQGSEA. V lost 7 bases to trimming and J lost 4 bases, with 16 bases between them. This CDR3 contains 13 residues.

There are many counts of this clonotype. This beta chain is a stray read from a library made for alpha chains; its abundance is not meaningful. The chain combines TRBV3-1 with TRBJ2-1; D perhaps matches TRBD2 (6 bases). V was pared by 5 bases and J by 6 bases, with 14 bases between. Per the germline V gene, CDR1 is LGHDT and CDR2 is YNNKEL (reference sequence). The CDR3 runs to 14 residues. The CDR3 spells CASSGRIEGNEQFF. The CDR3 DNA sequence: TGTGCCAGCAGCGGGAGGATAGAAGGCAATGAGCAGTTCTTC.

Within the sample, this clonotype is medium-sized. The library was prepared for alpha chains; this beta chain is a stray read, so its frequency means little. J is TRBJ1-1 and V is TRBV6-2 or TRBV6-3, with D unclear. Trimming took off 6 bases at V and 11 bases at J, with 16 bases between the two ends. Germline CDR1 and CDR2: MNHEY and SVGEGT. The CDR3 spans 12 residues. This chain's CDR3 is CASRTVATAAFF. In DNA, the CDR3 is TGTGCCAGCAGAACTGTAGCAACAGCGGCTTTCTTT.

In its sample, this clonotype ranks as medium-sized. Little can be read into the size of this beta chain, an off-target read in a library designed for alpha chains. This chain joins TRBV5-4 and TRBJ2-1, with 9 bases matching TRBD2. Germline V gene data show CDR1 as SGHNT and CDR2 as YYREEE (reference sequence). The CDR3 sequence is 16 residues long. J gave up 7 bases and V 4 bases, and 12 bases lay outside the gene matches. For the CDR3, the DNA is TGTGCCAGCAGCCCCGGCGGCGGGAGGGCCCGAAATGAGCAGTTCTTC. The encoded protein is CASSPGGGRARNEQFF.

By sample fraction, this clonotype is medium-sized. The library was designed around alpha chains, so this beta chain is a stray read whose abundance carries little weight. The chain couples TRBV5-1 to TRBJ2-5, with TRBD2 identical over 11 bases. The V segment lost 4 bases and the J segment 2 bases; nucleotides outside the gene matches: 4. This CDR3 is built from 15 residues. Germline CDR1 reads SGHRS; CDR2 reads YFSETQ. The DNA for the CDR3 is TGCGCCAGCAGCATAGGACTAGCGGGTCAAGAGACCCAGTACTTC. Its protein product is CASSIGLAGQETQYF. Full variable domain (outside the CDR3, taken from reference TRBV5-1 and TRBJ2-5): KAGVTQTPRYLIKTRGQQVTLSCSPISGHRSVSWYQQTPGQGLQFLFEYFSETQRNKGNFPGRFSGRQFSNSRSEMNVSTLELGDSALYLCASSIGLAGQETQYFGPGTRLLVL.

In regard to this clonotype: This beta chain lies outside the target of a library built for alpha chains; its clone size means little. The CDR3 sequence: CASNPDRDTEAFF. The CDR3 DNA sequence: TGCGCCAGCAACCCGGACCGGGACACTGAAGCTTTCTTT. V is TRBV5-1 and J is TRBJ1-1, with unresolved D. V was trimmed by 6 bases and J by 3 bases, leaving 12 bases between them. From germline, CDR1 is SGHRS and CDR2 YFSETQ. This CDR3 is 13 amino acids long.

This clonotype has a count of ten or more. The size of this beta chain means little, since it is a stray read in a library made for alpha chains. This chain joins TRBV5-1 and TRBJ2-1, with a possible D match to TRBD1 (5 bases). CDR3 length: 15 residues. V was trimmed by 4 bases and J by 5 bases, leaving 16 bases between them. From germline, CDR1 is SGHRS and CDR2 YFSETQ. The CDR3 DNA sequence: TGCGCCAGCAGCAACACAGACAGACACAACAATGAGCAGTTCTTC. This encodes CASSNTDRHNNEQFF.

This clonotype was seen many times. This beta chain turned up in a library designed for alpha chains; as an off-target read, its abundance says little. The chain is built from TRBV13 and TRBJ2-7; unclear D gene. With 5 bases removed from V and 3 bases from J, the gap between germline ends came to 5 bases. Germline assignment: CDR1 PRHDT and CDR2 FYEKMQ (reference sequence). There are 11 residues in the CDR3. The CDR3 DNA sequence: TGTGCCAGCAGCCCAATCTACGAGCAGTACTTC. This codes for CASSPIYEQYF.